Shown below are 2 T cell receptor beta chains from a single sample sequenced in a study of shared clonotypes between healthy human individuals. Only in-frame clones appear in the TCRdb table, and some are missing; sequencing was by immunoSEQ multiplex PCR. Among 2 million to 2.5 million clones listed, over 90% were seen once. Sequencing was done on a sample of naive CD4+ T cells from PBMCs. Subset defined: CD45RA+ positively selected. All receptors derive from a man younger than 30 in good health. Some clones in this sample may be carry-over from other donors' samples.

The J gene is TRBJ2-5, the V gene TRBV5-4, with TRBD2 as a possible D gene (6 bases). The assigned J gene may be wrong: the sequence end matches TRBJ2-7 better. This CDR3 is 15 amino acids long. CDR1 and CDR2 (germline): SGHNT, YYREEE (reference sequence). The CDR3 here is CASRAGLRNTYEQYF. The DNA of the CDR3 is TGTGCCAGCAGGGCGGGACTTAGGAACACCTACGAGCAGTACTTC.

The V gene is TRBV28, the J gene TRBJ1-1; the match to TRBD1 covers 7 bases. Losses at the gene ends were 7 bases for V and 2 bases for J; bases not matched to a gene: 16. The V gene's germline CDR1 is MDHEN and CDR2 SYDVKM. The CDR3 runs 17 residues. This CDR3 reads CASTVSRTGPSNTEAFF. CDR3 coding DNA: TGTGCCAGCACAGTCTCCCGGACAGGTCCGTCTAACACTGAAGCTTTCTTT.